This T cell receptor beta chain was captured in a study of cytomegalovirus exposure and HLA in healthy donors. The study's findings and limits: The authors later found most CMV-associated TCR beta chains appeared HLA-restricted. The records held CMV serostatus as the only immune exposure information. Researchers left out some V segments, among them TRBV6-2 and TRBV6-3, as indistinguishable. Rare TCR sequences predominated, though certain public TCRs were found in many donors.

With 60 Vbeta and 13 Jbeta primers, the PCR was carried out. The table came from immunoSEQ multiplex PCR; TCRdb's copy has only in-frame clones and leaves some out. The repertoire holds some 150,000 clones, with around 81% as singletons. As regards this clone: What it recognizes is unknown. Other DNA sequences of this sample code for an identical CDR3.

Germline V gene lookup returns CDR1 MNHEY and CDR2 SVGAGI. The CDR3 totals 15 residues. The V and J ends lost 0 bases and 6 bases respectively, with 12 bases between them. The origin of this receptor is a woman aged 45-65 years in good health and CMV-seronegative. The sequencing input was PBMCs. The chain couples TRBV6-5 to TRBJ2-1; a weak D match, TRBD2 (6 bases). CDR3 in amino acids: CASSYSRTGGNEQFF. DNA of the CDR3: TGTGCCAGCAGTTACTCGAGGACCGGGGGCAATGAGCAGTTCTTC.